One sample yielded the 26 T cell receptor beta chains listed below, sequenced in a study of T cell responses to AZD1222 COVID-19 vaccine. The assay was immunoSEQ multiplex PCR, and TCRdb's table has in-frame clones only and misses some. In the table there are about 81,000 clones, 75% to 95% of which are singletons. The sequences come from peripheral blood, collected 28 days after the second AZD1222 dose. These receptors were taken from an adult who received the AZD1222 COVID-19 vaccine.

This clone was counted once. J is TRBJ2-7 and V is TRBV28; 8 nucleotides agree with TRBD2. The V gene end was trimmed by 5 bases and the J gene end by 1 base; junction bases not matched to a gene: 7. The germline V gene encodes CDR1 MDHEN and CDR2 SYDVKM. CDR3 size: 15 residues. The CDR3 sequence: CASSRGGHDSYEQYF. CDR3 DNA: TGTGCCAGCAGTCGGGGGGGGCATGATTCCTACGAGCAGTACTTC.

In nucleotides, the CDR3 is TGCGCCAGCAGCTTCCCGGGACAGGGGGGAGAGACCCAGTACTTC. This sequence encodes CASSFPGQGGETQYF. The chain uses TRBV5-1 and TRBJ2-5; 11 nucleotides align to TRBD1. Trimming cost V 2 bases and J 4 bases; bases outside gene matches: 4. This CDR3 spans 15 amino acids. CDR1 is SGHRS and CDR2 is YFSETQ in the germline V gene.

This rearrangement joins TRBV5-1 to TRBJ2-2; 8 bases agree with TRBD1. Per germline, CDR1 SGHRS and CDR2 YFSETQ. Losses at the gene ends were 1 base for V and 2 bases for J; bases not matched to a gene: 4. The CDR3 length is 16 residues. The CDR3 here is CASSLLTGDNTGELFF. Written as DNA, the CDR3 is TGCGCCAGCAGCTTGTTGACAGGGGATAACACCGGGGAGCTGTTTTTT.

This chain links TRBV11-2 with TRBJ2-2; 9 nucleotides agree with TRBD2. J was trimmed by 6 bases and V by 5 bases; bases with no gene match: 16. This CDR3 contains 18 residues. Germline CDR1 SGHAT, CDR2 FQNNGV. The DNA for the CDR3 is TGTGCCAGCAGCACCGGTTGGCGGGGGGGCAGTGGGGCCGGGGAGCTGTTTTTT. Its translation: CASSTGWRGGSGAGELFF. The full variable domain, completed using reference TRBV11-2 and TRBJ2-2, is EAGVAQSPRYKIIEKRQSVAFWCNPISGHATLYWYQQILGQGPKLLIQFQNNGVVDDSQLPKDRFSAERLKGVDSTLKIQPAKLEDSAVYLCASSTGWRGGSGAGELFFGEGSRLTVL.

The chain is built from TRBV10-1 and TRBJ1-1; a weak D match, TRBD1 (5 bases). Trimming removed 2 bases at V and 1 base at J, with 5 bases between. Germline V CDR1 and CDR2: WNHNN, SYGVQD (reference sequence). This CDR3 contains 13 residues. CDR3 DNA sequence: TGCGCCAGCAGTGAGACAGGGAACACTGAAGCTTTCTTT. Translated, it gives CASSETGNTEAFF.

The chain joins TRBV2 to TRBJ1-2, with D unresolved. With 6 bases removed from V and 8 bases from J, the gap between germline ends came to 16 bases. The CDR3 is 13 amino acids. Germline V gives CDR1 SNHLY, CDR2 FYNNEI. The CDR3 here is CASSPDRGRGYTF. CDR3 nucleotides: TGTGCCAGCAGCCCGGACCGGGGTCGGGGCTACACCTTC.

This clone came up a few times. The rearrangement joins TRBV2 to TRBJ2-3, with a weak D call TRBD2 (6 bases). The CDR3 length is 16 residues. Trimming took 0 bases from V and 4 from J, leaving 14 bases between them. Germline lookup yields CDR1 SNHLY and CDR2 FYNNEI. The CDR3 region is CASSEALVWGADTQYF. The CDR3 region has the DNA TGTGCCAGCAGTGAAGCCCTAGTCTGGGGGGCAGATACGCAGTATTTT.

This rearrangement joins TRBV6-5 to TRBJ1-2; D might be TRBD1 (6 bases). Germline CDR1 reads MNHEY; CDR2 reads SVGAGI. CDR3 length: 15 amino acids. V was clipped by 0 bases and J by 4 bases, with 12 bases between them. CDR3 region: CASSYSFGTSYGYTF. The CDR3 coding sequence is TGTGCCAGCAGTTACTCGTTCGGGACATCCTATGGCTACACCTTC.

The chain carries TRBV25-1 and TRBJ2-7; the D is unclear. Germline CDR1 reads MGHDK; CDR2 reads SYGVNS. The CDR3 is 13 residues long. Trimming left V 7 bases short and J 3 bases short, with 13 bases between. The CDR3 sequence: CASTKGIYYEQYF. In DNA form, the CDR3 reads TGTGCCAGCACGAAGGGCATATACTACGAGCAGTACTTC.

V usage is TRBV28 and J usage is TRBJ1-2; the D gene is possibly TRBD1 (6 bases). Germline CDR1 and CDR2: MDHEN and SYDVKM. This CDR3 has 16 residues. V lost 3 bases and J 4 bases, leaving 18 bases between the germline ends. As DNA, the CDR3 is TGTGCCAGCAGTTTGTCCTCACCGGGACAAAGCTATGGCTACACCTTC. Its translation: CASSLSSPGQSYGYTF.

The chain has TRBV19 and TRBJ2-7; 10 bases are shared with TRBD1. CDR1 LNHDA and CDR2 SQIVND come from the germline V gene (reference sequence). Trimming at V came to 5 bases and at J to 3 bases, leaving 7 bases not matched to a gene. The CDR3 is made up of 15 amino acids. DNA of the CDR3: TGTGCCAGTAGTTCCCGGGACAGGGGAATCTACGAGCAGTACTTC. Its protein is CASSSRDRGIYEQYF.

This chain uses TRBV11-2 with TRBJ1-2; 7 bases are shared with TRBD1. V lost 6 bases to trimming and J lost 8 bases; unmatched junction nucleotides: 6. This CDR3 is 12 amino acids long. Germline V gene data show CDR1 as SGHAT and CDR2 as FQNNGV. CDR3 residues: CASSNRGGGYTF. The CDR3 DNA is TGTGCCAGCAGTAACAGGGGTGGCGGCTACACCTTC.

The gene calls are TRBV5-1 and TRBJ2-7; no firm D call. Trimming took off 0 bases at V and 0 bases at J, with 7 bases between the two ends. In germline, CDR1 is SGHRS, CDR2 YFSETQ. CDR3 length equals 14 residues. This CDR3 reads CASSLGPSSYEQYF. The CDR3 DNA reads TGCGCCAGCAGCTTGGGCCCGAGCTCCTACGAGCAGTACTTC.

This clone appeared a few times. The rearrangement joins TRBV2 to TRBJ1-2; D may be TRBD1 (6 bases). Germline CDR1 is SNHLY and CDR2 is FYNNEI. V lost 7 bases and J lost 1, with 10 bases in between. This CDR3 has 13 residues. The CDR3 DNA reads TGTGCCAGCATCGGGGGCCTTAACTATGGCTACACCTTC. This translates into CASIGGLNYGYTF.

The chain combines TRBV14 with TRBJ1-5, with D possibly matching TRBD1 (6 bases). The V end lost 4 bases, the J end lost 8 bases, and 12 bases lay between the germline ends. The CDR3 has 13 amino acids. Germline V gene sequence: CDR1 SGHDN, CDR2 FVKESK. The CDR3 coding sequence is TGTGCCAGCAGCCGGGGAGGGGGTGAGCCCCAGCATTTT. It specifies CASSRGGGEPQHF.

The chain is built from TRBV18 and TRBJ1-3, with a weak D call TRBD1 (5 bases). V was trimmed by 3 bases and J by 0 bases, leaving 9 bases between them. This CDR3 spans 15 amino acids. CDR1 is KGHSH, CDR2 LQKENI, per germline. The chain's CDR3 is CASSPDTSSGNTIYF. The CDR3 DNA follows: TGTGCCAGCTCACCGGACACCAGCTCTGGAAACACCATATATTTT.

The chain employs TRBV19 and TRBJ2-3, with 7 nucleotides matching TRBD1. V gave up 4 bases and J gave up 2 bases; unmatched junction bases: 15. The CDR3 contains 18 residues. Germline CDR1 LNHDA, CDR2 SQIVND (reference sequence). In DNA form, the CDR3 reads TGTGCCAGTAGTAATGATCGGACAGGTCTGACATTCACAGATACGCAGTATTTT. Protein product: CASSNDRTGLTFTDTQYF.

The chain recombines TRBV3-1 (or the pseudogene TRBV3-2) with TRBJ2-4; no firm D call. There are 16 residues in the CDR3. Per germline, CDR1 LGHDT and CDR2 YNNKEL (reference sequence). Deletions cut 5 bases from V and 4 bases from J, with 18 bases between. The CDR3, as DNA: TGTGCCAGCAGCATTGCCATTCTGCAAAGAAAAAACATTCAGTACTTC. Its protein product is CASSIAILQRKNIQYF.

This chain uses TRBV24-1 with TRBJ1-2; the D is unclear. Trimming stripped 3 bases from V and 4 bases from J, with 11 bases between. The CDR3 sequence is 14 residues long. Germline V gene data show CDR1 as KGHDR and CDR2 as SFDVKD. CDR3 in amino acids: CATSDASKAYGYTF. CDR3 bases: TGTGCCACCAGTGATGCGAGTAAGGCCTATGGCTACACCTTC.

V is TRBV12-3 or TRBV12-4 and J is TRBJ1-2; D gene ambiguous. Trimming removed 5 bases from V and 4 bases from J, with 11 bases in between. CDR3 length: 13 residues. The CDR3 coding sequence is TGTGCCAGCAGTCCGGGAGACCTCTATGGCTACACCTTC. The encoded protein is CASSPGDLYGYTF.

As concerns this clone: The junction and the germline gene differ at one end; a read error may be behind it. This chain uses TRBV7-6 with TRBJ2-2; 8 bases match TRBD1. Germline CDR1 SGHVS, CDR2 FNYEAQ. The CDR3 runs to 17 residues. CDR3 protein: CASSQSYAGGVTGELFF. CDR3 sequence (DNA): TGTGCTAGCAGCCAGTCCTATGCAGGGGGCGTTACCGGGGAGCTGTTTTTT.

The CDR3 bases are TGTGCCAGCAGACACGGGACAGCTGGAAACACCATATATTTT. This translates into CASRHGTAGNTIYF. V and J are TRBV3-1 (or the pseudogene TRBV3-2) and TRBJ1-3; 7 bases are a match to TRBD1. The CDR3 covers 14 residues. Germline-derived CDR1 and CDR2 are LGHDT and YNNKEL (reference sequence). V shed 6 bases and J 2 bases; nucleotides not matched to a gene: 4.

The chain has TRBV2 and TRBJ2-7, with D perhaps being TRBD1 or TRBD2 (6 bases each). Germline V gene lookup returns CDR1 SNHLY and CDR2 FYNNEI. The V end was cut by 8 bases, the J end by 0 bases, with 20 bases between. The CDR3 spans 16 residues. The CDR3 nucleotides are TGTGCCAGCCCACCTGGGGGGCGCCTGAGCTCCTACGAGCAGTACTTC. It is translated as CASPPGGRLSSYEQYF.

The chain combines TRBV12-3 or TRBV12-4 with TRBJ2-3; TRBD1 is a possible D gene (5 bases). Trimming shortened V by 3 bases and J by 4 bases, and 8 bases separated the two germline ends. The CDR3 loop spans 13 amino acids. The CDR3 nucleotides read TGTGCCAGCAGTTTGTTAGGGGCAGATACGCAGTATTTT. Its translation: CASSLLGADTQYF.

J is TRBJ2-4 and V is TRBV28; tentative D call: TRBD1 (5 bases). Per the germline V gene, CDR1 is MDHEN and CDR2 is SYDVKM. With 5 bases removed from V and 0 bases from J, the gap between germline ends came to 14 bases. The CDR3 loop spans 16 amino acids. The DNA for the CDR3 is TGTGCCAGCAGTGGTGGGGCAGGCTTAGCCAAAAACATTCAGTACTTC. Translation: CASSGGAGLAKNIQYF. Based on the CDR3 plus reference TRBV28 and TRBJ2-4, the full variable domain is DVKVTQSSRYLVKRTGEKVFLECVQDMDHENMFWYRQDPGLGLRLIYFSYDVKMKEKGDIPEGYSVSREKKERFSLILESASTNQTSMYLCASSGGAGLAKNIQYFGAGTRLSVL.

The V call is TRBV12-5, the J call TRBJ2-2, with 7 bases fitting TRBD1. Trimming at V came to 5 bases and at J to 5 bases, leaving 5 bases not matched to a gene. The length of the CDR3 is 14 residues. Germline V lookup: CDR1 LGHNT, CDR2 FRNRAP. As DNA, the CDR3 is TGTGCTAGTGGTACTAACAGGGGTACCGGGGAGCTGTTTTTT. It is translated as CASGTNRGTGELFF.